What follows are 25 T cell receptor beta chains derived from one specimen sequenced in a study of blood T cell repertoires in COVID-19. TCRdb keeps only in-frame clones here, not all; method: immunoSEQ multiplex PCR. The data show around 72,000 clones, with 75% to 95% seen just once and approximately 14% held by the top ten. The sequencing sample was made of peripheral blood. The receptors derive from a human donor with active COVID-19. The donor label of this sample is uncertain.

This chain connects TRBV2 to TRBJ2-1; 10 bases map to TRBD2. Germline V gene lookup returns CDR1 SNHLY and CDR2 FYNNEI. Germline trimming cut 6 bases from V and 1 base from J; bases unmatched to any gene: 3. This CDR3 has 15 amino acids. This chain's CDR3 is CASSGLAESYNEQFF. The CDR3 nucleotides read TGTGCCAGCAGCGGACTAGCGGAATCCTACAATGAGCAGTTCTTC.

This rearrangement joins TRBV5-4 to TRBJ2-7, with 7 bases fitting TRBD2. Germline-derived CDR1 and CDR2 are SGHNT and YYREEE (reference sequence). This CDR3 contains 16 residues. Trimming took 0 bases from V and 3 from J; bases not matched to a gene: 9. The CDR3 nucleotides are TGTGCCAGCAGCTTGGCATCTAGCGGACTAATCTACGAGCAGTACTTC. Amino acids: CASSLASSGLIYEQYF.

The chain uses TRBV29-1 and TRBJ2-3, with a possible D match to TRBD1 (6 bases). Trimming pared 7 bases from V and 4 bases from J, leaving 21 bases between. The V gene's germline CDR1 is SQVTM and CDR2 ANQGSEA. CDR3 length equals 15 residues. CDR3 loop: CSGAQGLVSADTQYF. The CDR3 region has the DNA TGCAGCGGGGCCCAGGGGTTGGTTAGCGCAGATACGCAGTATTTT.

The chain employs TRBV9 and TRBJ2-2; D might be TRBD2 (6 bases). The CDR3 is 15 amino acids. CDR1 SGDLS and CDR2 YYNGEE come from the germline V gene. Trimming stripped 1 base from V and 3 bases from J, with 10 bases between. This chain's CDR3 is CASSVTPGDTGELFF. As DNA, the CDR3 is TGTGCCAGCAGCGTAACCCCGGGAGACACCGGGGAGCTGTTTTTT.

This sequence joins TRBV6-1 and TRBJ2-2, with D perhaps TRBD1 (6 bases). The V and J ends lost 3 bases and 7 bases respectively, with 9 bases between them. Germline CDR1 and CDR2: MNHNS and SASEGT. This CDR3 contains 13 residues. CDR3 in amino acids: CASSDSRGGELFF. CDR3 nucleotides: TGTGCCAGCAGTGACAGCAGGGGCGGGGAGCTGTTTTTT.

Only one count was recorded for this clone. CDR3 DNA: TGTGCCAGCTCACCGGGACAGAACACCGGGGAGCTGTTTTTT. It translates to CASSPGQNTGELFF. The chain uses TRBV18 and TRBJ2-2; D might be TRBD1 (6 bases). The CDR3 sequence is 14 residues long. V was clipped by 3 bases and J by 1 base, with 6 bases between them. The germline CDR1 and CDR2 sequences are KGHSH and LQKENI. The full variable domain, completed using reference TRBV18 and TRBJ2-2, is NAGVMQNPRHLVRRRGQEARLRCSPMKGHSHVYWYRQLPEEGLKFMVYLQKENIIDESGMPKERFSAEFPKEGPSILRIQQVVRGDSAAYFCASSPGQNTGELFFGEGSRLTVL.

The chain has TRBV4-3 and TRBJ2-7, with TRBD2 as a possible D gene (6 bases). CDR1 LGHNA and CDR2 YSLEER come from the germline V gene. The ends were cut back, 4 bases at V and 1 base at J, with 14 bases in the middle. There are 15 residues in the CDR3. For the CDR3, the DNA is TGCGCCAGCAGCCCCAGTAGCGGCCAGTCCTACGAGCAGTACTTC. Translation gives CASSPSSGQSYEQYF.

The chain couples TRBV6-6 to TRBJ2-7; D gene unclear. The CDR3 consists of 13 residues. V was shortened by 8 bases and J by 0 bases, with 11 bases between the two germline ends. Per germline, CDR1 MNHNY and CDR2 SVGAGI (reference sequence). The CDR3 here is CASGPARSYEQYF. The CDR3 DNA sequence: TGTGCCAGCGGCCCTGCCCGCTCCTACGAGCAGTACTTC.

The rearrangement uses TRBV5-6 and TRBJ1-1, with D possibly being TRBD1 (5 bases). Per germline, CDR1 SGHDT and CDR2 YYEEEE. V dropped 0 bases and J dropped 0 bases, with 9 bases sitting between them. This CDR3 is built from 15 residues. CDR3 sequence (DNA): TGTGCCAGCAGCTTGGCAGGGCACATGAACACTGAAGCTTTCTTT. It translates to CASSLAGHMNTEAFF.

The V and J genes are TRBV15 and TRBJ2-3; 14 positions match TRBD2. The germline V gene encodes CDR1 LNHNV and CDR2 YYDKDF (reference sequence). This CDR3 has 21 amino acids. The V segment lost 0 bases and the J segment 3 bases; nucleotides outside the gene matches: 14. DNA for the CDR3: TGTGCCACCAGCAGAGATGTTCGTGGGACTAGCGGGAGTACGATGACAGATACGCAGTATTTT. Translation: CATSRDVRGTSGSTMTDTQYF.

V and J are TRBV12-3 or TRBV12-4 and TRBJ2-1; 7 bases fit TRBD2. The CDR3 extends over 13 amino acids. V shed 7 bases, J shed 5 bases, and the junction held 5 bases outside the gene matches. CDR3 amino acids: CASTGGGNNEQFF. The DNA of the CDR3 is TGTGCCAGCACGGGCGGGGGAAACAATGAGCAGTTCTTC.

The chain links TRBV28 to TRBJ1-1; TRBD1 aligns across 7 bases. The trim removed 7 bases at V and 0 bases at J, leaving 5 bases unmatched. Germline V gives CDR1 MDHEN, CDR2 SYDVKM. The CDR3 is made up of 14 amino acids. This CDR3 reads CASTPDRVNTEAFF. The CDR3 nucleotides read TGTGCCAGCACCCCTGACAGGGTGAACACTGAAGCTTTCTTT.

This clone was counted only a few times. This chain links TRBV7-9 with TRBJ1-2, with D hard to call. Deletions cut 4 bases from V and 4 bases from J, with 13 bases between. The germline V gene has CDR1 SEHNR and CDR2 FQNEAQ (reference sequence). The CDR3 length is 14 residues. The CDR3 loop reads CASSSQEPTYGYTF. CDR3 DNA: TGTGCCAGCAGCTCGCAGGAACCTACCTATGGCTACACCTTC.

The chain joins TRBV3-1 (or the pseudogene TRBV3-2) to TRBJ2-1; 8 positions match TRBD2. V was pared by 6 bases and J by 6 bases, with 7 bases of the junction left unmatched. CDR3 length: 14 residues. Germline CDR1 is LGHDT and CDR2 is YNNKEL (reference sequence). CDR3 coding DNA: TGTGCCAGCAGATGGAGCGGGAGTATCAATGAGCAGTTCTTC. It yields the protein CASRWSGSINEQFF.

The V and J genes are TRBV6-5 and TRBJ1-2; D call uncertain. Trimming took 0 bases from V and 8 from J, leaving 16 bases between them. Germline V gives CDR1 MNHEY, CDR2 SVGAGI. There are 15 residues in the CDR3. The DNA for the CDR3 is TGTGCCAGCAGTTACTCGCCTGGTAAGGAGAACGGCTACACCTTC. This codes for CASSYSPGKENGYTF.

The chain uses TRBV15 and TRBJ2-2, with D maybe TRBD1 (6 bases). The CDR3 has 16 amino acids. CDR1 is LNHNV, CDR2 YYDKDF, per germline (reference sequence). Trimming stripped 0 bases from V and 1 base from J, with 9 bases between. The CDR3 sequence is CATSRDQGQNTGELFF. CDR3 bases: TGTGCCACCAGCAGAGACCAGGGACAGAACACCGGGGAGCTGTTTTTT.

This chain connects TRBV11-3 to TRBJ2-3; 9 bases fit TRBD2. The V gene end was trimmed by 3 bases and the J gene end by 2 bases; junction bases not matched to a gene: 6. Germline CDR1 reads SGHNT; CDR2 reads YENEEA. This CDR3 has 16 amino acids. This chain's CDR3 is CASSLRLAGNTDTQYF. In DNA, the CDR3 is TGTGCCAGCAGCTTGAGGCTAGCGGGGAACACAGATACGCAGTATTTT.

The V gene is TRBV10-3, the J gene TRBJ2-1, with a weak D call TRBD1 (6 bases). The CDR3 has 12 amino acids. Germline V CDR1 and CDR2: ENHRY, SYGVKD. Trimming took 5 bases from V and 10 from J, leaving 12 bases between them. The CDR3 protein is CAISSQGREQFF. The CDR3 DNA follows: TGTGCCATCAGTTCACAGGGTCGAGAGCAGTTCTTC.

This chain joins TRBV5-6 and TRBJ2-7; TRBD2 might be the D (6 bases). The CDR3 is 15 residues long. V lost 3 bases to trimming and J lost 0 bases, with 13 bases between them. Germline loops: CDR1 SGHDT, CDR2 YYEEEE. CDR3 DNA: TGTGCCAGCAGCTGGGGCCAGCGGGCCTCCTACGAGCAGTACTTC. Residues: CASSWGQRASYEQYF.

The CDR3: CASSPSNGQAGNTGELFF. In DNA form, the CDR3 reads TGTGCCAGCAGCCCGAGTAACGGACAGGCCGGGAACACCGGGGAGCTGTTTTTT. The rearrangement uses TRBV5-4 and TRBJ2-2, with 7 bases fitting TRBD1. CDR1 and CDR2 from the germline V gene are SGHNT and YYREEE (reference sequence). CDR3 length: 18 amino acids. The V segment lost 4 bases and the J segment 1 base; nucleotides outside the gene matches: 13.

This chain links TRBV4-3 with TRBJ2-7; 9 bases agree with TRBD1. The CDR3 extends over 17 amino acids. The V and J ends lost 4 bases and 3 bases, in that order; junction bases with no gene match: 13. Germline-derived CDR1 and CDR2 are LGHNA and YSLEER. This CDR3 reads CASSPGSPGQGIYEQYF. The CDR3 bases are TGCGCCAGCAGCCCAGGATCCCCGGGACAGGGTATCTACGAGCAGTACTTC.

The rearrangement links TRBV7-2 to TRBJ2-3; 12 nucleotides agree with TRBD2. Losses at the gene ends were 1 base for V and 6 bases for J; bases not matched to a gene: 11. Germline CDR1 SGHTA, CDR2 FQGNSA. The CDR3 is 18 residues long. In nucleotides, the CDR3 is TGTGCCAGCAGCTTAGGAGACCCCGGGACTAGCGGGTTGGATACGCAGTATTTT. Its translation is CASSLGDPGTSGLDTQYF.

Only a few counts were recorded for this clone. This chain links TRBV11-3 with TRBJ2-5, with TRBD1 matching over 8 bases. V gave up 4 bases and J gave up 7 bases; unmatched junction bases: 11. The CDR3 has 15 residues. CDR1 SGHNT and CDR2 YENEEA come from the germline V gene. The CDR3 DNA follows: TGTGCCAGCAGCTCCCGGACAGGGCCGGAGGGGACCCAGTACTTC. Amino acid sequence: CASSSRTGPEGTQYF. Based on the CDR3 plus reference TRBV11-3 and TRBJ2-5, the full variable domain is EAGVVQSPRYKIIEKKQPVAFWCNPISGHNTLYWYLQNLGQGPELLIRYENEEAVDDSQLPKDRFSAERLKGVDSTLKIQPAELGDSAVYLCASSSRTGPEGTQYFGPGTRLLVL.

The CDR3 sequence is CASSSTDRGPYTQYF. The CDR3 DNA reads as TGTGCCAGCAGCTCTACTGACAGGGGTCCATATACGCAGTATTTT. The rearrangement links TRBV5-4 to TRBJ2-3, with 8 bases identical to TRBD1. CDR3 length: 15 residues. Germline assignment: CDR1 SGHNT and CDR2 YYREEE (reference sequence). V trimming: 3 bases; J trimming: 7 bases; junction bases outside the gene matches: 10.

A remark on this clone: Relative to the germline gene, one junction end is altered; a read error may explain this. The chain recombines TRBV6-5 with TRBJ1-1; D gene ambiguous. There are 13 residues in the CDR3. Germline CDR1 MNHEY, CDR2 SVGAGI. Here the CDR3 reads CASSYDGNAEAFF. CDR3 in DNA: TGTGCCAGCAGTTACGACGGGAACGCTGAAGCTTTCTTT.